Each of the 22 T cell receptor beta chains below was sequenced from the same sample in a study of T cell repertoires in cytomegalovirus infection. What these receptors recognize is not known. TCRdb analysed the reads with MiXCR anew, one entry per CDR3 protein. The repertoire holds around 750,000 distinct CDR3 sequences, with approximately 32% as singletons. Sequencing was performed on cultured CD8+ T cells from PBMCs, taken from culture after CMV antigen stimulation. These receptors all come from a human donor in good health (CMV status not recorded). Some clones in this sample may be carry-over from other donors' samples.

This clonotype was recorded only once. The junction and the germline gene differ at one end; a read error may be behind it. The rearrangement joins TRBV6-1 to TRBJ2-1, with D hard to call. Germline V gene sequence: CDR1 MNHNS, CDR2 SASEGT. CDR3 size: 15 residues. CDR3 coding DNA: TGTGTCAGCAGTGTTATTTTGGCATCCGCCAATGAGCAGTTCTTC. Residues: CVSSVILASANEQFF.

The table lists this clonotype with a count of one. V usage is TRBV7-3 and J usage is TRBJ1-5; D may be TRBD1 (6 bases). CDR3 length: 17 residues. Deletions cut 5 bases from V and 4 bases from J, with 21 bases between. In germline, CDR1 is SGHTA, CDR2 FQGTGA. The CDR3: CASSPTSSQGRNQPQHF. The CDR3 DNA sequence: TGTGCCAGCAGCCCTACCTCCTCTCAGGGGAGGAATCAGCCCCAGCATTTT.

This clonotype was observed a few times. The genes are TRBV3-1 and TRBJ2-3, with TRBD1 matching 7 bases. CDR1 is LGHDT and CDR2 is YNNKEL in the germline V gene (reference sequence). Trimming at V came to 0 bases and at J to 4 bases, leaving 4 bases not matched to a gene. The CDR3 is 15 residues long. This chain's CDR3 is CASSQETGTADTQYF. In DNA form, the CDR3 reads TGTGCCAGCAGCCAAGAGACAGGGACCGCAGATACGCAGTATTTT.

The rearrangement joins TRBV6-5 to TRBJ1-2; a possible D gene is TRBD1 (5 bases). V was clipped by 1 base and J by 8 bases, with 17 bases between them. CDR3 length: 15 residues. CDR1 and CDR2 (germline): MNHEY, SVGAGI. CDR3 in DNA: TGTGCCAGCAGTTACTACCCTCGAGGGGCTGGGGGCTACACCTTC. It is translated as CASSYYPRGAGGYTF.

V and J are TRBV7-9 and TRBJ1-1; D unresolved. Trimming left V 5 bases short and J 4 bases short, with 8 bases between. Germline V gene data show CDR1 as SEHNR and CDR2 as FQNEAQ (reference sequence). The CDR3 consists of 12 residues. CDR3 amino acids: CASSGETTEAFF. In nucleotides, the CDR3 is TGTGCCAGCAGCGGGGAGACCACTGAAGCTTTCTTT.

In this sample, this clonotype turned up many times. This rearrangement joins TRBV7-2 to TRBJ1-1, with D perhaps TRBD1 (5 bases). CDR1 and CDR2 (germline): SGHTA, FQGNSA. Trimming shortened V by 3 bases and J by 1 base, and 18 bases separated the two germline ends. The CDR3 totals 17 residues. The CDR3 sequence is CASSFSGRADRNTEAFF. The CDR3 DNA sequence: TGTGCCAGCAGCTTTAGCGGTAGGGCTGACAGGAACACTGAAGCTTTCTTT.

This chain joins TRBV10-3 and TRBJ2-7, with a weak D call TRBD1 (7 bases). Germline loops: CDR1 ENHRY, CDR2 SYGVKD. The CDR3 covers 16 residues. Deletions cut 0 bases from V and 5 bases from J, with 17 bases between. The CDR3 region is CAISESVGQDYHEQYV. The DNA of the CDR3 is TGTGCCATCAGTGAGTCGGTCGGACAGGACTATCACGAGCAGTACGTC.

The sample holds a few counts of this clonotype. The chain is built from TRBV4-1 and TRBJ1-5; D is undetermined. Trimming removed 0 bases at V and 1 base at J, with 4 bases between. The CDR3 is made up of 14 amino acids. In germline, CDR1 is MGHRA, CDR2 YSYEKL. The CDR3 bases are TGCGCCAGCAGCCAAGATTACAGCAATCAGCCCCAGCATTTT. This encodes CASSQDYSNQPQHF.

In the case of this clonotype: A much larger clonotype is one base distant, so this may be a read error. The V and J genes are TRBV11-3 and TRBJ2-7, with D possibly TRBD1 on 7 matching bases. The CDR3 extends over 14 amino acids. V lost 5 bases to trimming and J lost 2 bases, with 13 bases between them. Per germline, CDR1 SGHNT and CDR2 YENEEA. The CDR3 coding sequence is TGTGCCAGCAGCGTCGGAGGGGGCCCCTACGAGCAGTACTTC. It specifies CASSVGGGPYEQYF. Together with reference TRBV11-3 and TRBJ2-7, the CDR3 gives the full variable domain: EAGVVQSPRYKIIEKKQPVAFWCNPISGHNTLYWYLQNLGQGPELLIRYENEEAVDDSQLPKDRFSAERLKGVDSTLKIQPAELGDSAVYLCASSVGGGPYEQYFGPGTRLTVT.

This clonotype has more than one count but fewer than ten. V gene TRBV7-6 combines with J gene TRBJ1-1; maybe TRBD1 (6 bases). The V gene lost 4 bases and the J gene lost 0 bases, with 12 bases spanning the gap. The CDR3 loop spans 15 amino acids. Germline V gene sequence: CDR1 SGHVS, CDR2 FNYEAQ. The chain's CDR3 is CASSSGTTMNTEAFF. The CDR3 nucleotides read TGTGCCAGCAGCTCAGGGACAACCATGAACACTGAAGCTTTCTTT.

This clonotype was counted ten times or more. The chain uses TRBV7-2 and TRBJ1-5, with D perhaps TRBD1 (5 bases). The CDR3 has 15 residues. V was trimmed by 5 bases and J by 2 bases, leaving 13 bases between them. Germline V gene sequence: CDR1 SGHTA, CDR2 FQGNSA. Here the CDR3 DNA reads TGTGCCAGCAGCCTGCATGGGGGTGGCAATCAGCCCCAGCATTTT. Residues: CASSLHGGGNQPQHF.

This clonotype was counted once. CDR3: CAISELTGGPGQETQYF. DNA of the CDR3: TGTGCCATCAGTGAGTTAACGGGGGGGCCGGGCCAAGAGACCCAGTACTTC. V is TRBV10-3 and J is TRBJ2-5; TRBD2 matches 8 bases. Unmatched junction bases numbered 8, after V lost 1 base and J lost 1 base. Germline CDR1 is ENHRY and CDR2 is SYGVKD. The CDR3 totals 17 residues.

This clonotype appeared a few times. This sequence joins TRBV2 and TRBJ1-4; D is unresolved. Germline values: CDR1 SNHLY, CDR2 FYNNEI. There are 11 residues in the CDR3. Here the CDR3 reads CALATNEKLFF. DNA of the CDR3: TGTGCATTGGCAACTAATGAAAAACTGTTTTTT. The variable domain in full, with the rest retrieved from reference TRBV2 and TRBJ1-4, is EPEVTQTPSHQVTQMGQEVILRCVPISNHLYFYWYRQILGQKVEFLVSFYNNEISEKSEIFDDQFSVERPDGSNFTLKIRSTKLEDSAMYFCALATNEKLFFGSGTQLSVL.

Ten or more counts support this clonotype. This chain connects TRBV27 to TRBJ2-1, with TRBD2 identical over 11 bases. The CDR3 extends over 15 amino acids. The V gene's germline CDR1 is MNHEY and CDR2 SMNVEV (reference sequence). The V and J ends lost 6 bases and 2 bases, in that order; junction bases with no gene match: 3. CDR3: CASSLLAGAYNEQFF. The CDR3 region has the DNA TGTGCCAGCAGCTTACTAGCGGGGGCCTACAATGAGCAGTTCTTC.

The gene calls are TRBV27 and TRBJ2-1, with D possibly matching TRBD1 (5 bases). The V end lost 8 bases, the J end lost 7 bases, and 15 bases lay between the germline ends. The CDR3 is 13 amino acids. Germline loops: CDR1 MNHEY, CDR2 SMNVEV (reference sequence). CDR3 bases: TGTGCCAGCCTAGACAGTTTGTGGAATGAGCAGTTCTTC. It yields the protein CASLDSLWNEQFF.

This clonotype was seen just once. This chain links TRBV6-1 with TRBJ2-1; D possibly corresponds to TRBD2 (6 bases). The CDR3 loop spans 14 amino acids. In germline, CDR1 is MNHNS, CDR2 SASEGT. V lost 2 bases to trimming and J lost 9 bases, with 14 bases between them. The CDR3 DNA follows: TGTGCCAGCAGTGAAAGTTGGGGGGTCATTGAGCAGTTCTTC. It is translated as CASSESWGVIEQFF.

This clonotype has ten or more counts. This chain connects TRBV7-8 to TRBJ2-2; no definite D call. The V and J ends lost 5 bases and 4 bases respectively, with 17 bases between them. There are 16 residues in the CDR3. From germline, CDR1 is SGHVS and CDR2 FQNEAQ. CDR3 sequence: CASSLRRVPGTGELFF. The CDR3 DNA reads TGTGCCAGCAGCCTGAGAAGGGTCCCGGGCACCGGGGAGCTGTTTTTT.

This clonotype was found many times. The rearrangement links TRBV4-1 to TRBJ2-1, with TRBD2 matching 13 bases. The CDR3 has 16 amino acids. V lost 4 bases to trimming and J lost 15 bases; unmatched junction nucleotides: 15. Per germline, CDR1 MGHRA and CDR2 YSYEKL. CDR3 protein: CASSRLTGTSGVRMFF. The CDR3 DNA reads as TGCGCCAGCAGCCGATTAACCGGGACTAGCGGGGTTAGGATGTTCTTC.

The chain has TRBV27 and TRBJ2-4; D gene ambiguous. V shed 8 bases and J shed 0 bases, with 11 bases lying between them. The CDR3 covers 14 residues. CDR1 and CDR2 from the germline V gene are MNHEY and SMNVEV (reference sequence). Here the CDR3 DNA reads TGTGCCAGCGCCTCTCTAAGAGCCAAAAACATTCAGTACTTC. It codes for CASASLRAKNIQYF.

CDR3 sequence reads: CASSYSPGGGNTEAFF. The CDR3, as DNA: TGTGCCAGCAGTTACTCGCCGGGGGGCGGGAACACTGAAGCTTTCTTT. The rearrangement links TRBV6-5 to TRBJ1-1; tentative D call: TRBD1 (6 bases). The CDR3 contains 16 residues. Germline-derived CDR1 and CDR2 are MNHEY and SVGAGI. Trimming cost V 0 bases and J 1 base, with 12 bases left between them.

This clonotype turned up a few times. V is TRBV7-2 and J is TRBJ1-1; possible D gene TRBD1, 5 bases. The CDR3 has 13 amino acids. V was cut by 7 bases and J by 4 bases, with 13 bases left in between. Germline V lookup: CDR1 SGHTA, CDR2 FQGNSA. CDR3 amino acids: CASTPVGATEAFF. CDR3 DNA: TGTGCCAGCACCCCGGTAGGGGCCACTGAAGCTTTCTTT.

The rearrangement joins TRBV9 to TRBJ2-5, with a tentative D call TRBD1 (6 bases). Germline CDR1 is SGDLS and CDR2 is YYNGEE. The CDR3 runs to 12 residues. Trimming removed 4 bases at V and 9 bases at J, with 13 bases between. CDR3 sequence: CASSLGGPPQYF. CDR3 bases: TGTGCCAGCAGCTTAGGGGGTCCCCCCCAGTACTTC.